The text below deals with one TCR beta chain. Sequencing used immunoSEQ multiplex PCR; TCRdb keeps in-frame clones, though not all of them. Of some 130,000 clones in the sample, around 86% were seen once. The sample is drawn from a study of blood T cell repertoires in COVID-19. As for the study in general: Sources were T cells, B-cell-depleted T cells, or PBMCs; the material itself was cDNA or gDNA.

The CDR3 has 15 amino acids. Germline loops: CDR1 SGHRS, CDR2 YFSETQ. The germline V and J ends were trimmed by 5 bases and 4 bases, with 18 bases remaining between them. The origin of this receptor is a woman in her forties or fifties who had recovered from COVID-19. The chain employs TRBV5-1 and TRBJ2-5; a weak D match, TRBD2 (6 bases). The material sequenced was peripheral blood. This chain's CDR3 is CASSWGDPRPETQYF. The CDR3 bases are TGCGCCAGCAGTTGGGGGGATCCAAGGCCAGAGACCCAGTACTTC.